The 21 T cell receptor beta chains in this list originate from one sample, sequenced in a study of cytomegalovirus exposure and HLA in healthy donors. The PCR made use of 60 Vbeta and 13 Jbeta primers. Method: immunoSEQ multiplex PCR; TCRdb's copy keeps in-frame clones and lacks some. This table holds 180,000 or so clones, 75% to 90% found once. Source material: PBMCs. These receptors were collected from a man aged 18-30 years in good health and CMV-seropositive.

CDR3 loop: CASGTGQTNEKLFF. DNA of the CDR3: TGTGCTAGTGGTACGGGACAGACTAATGAAAAACTGTTTTTT. This chain connects TRBV12-5 to TRBJ1-4, with 7 nucleotides matching TRBD1. Trimming took 5 bases from V and 2 from J; bases not matched to a gene: 2. Germline-derived CDR1 and CDR2 are LGHNT and FRNRAP. The CDR3 covers 14 residues.

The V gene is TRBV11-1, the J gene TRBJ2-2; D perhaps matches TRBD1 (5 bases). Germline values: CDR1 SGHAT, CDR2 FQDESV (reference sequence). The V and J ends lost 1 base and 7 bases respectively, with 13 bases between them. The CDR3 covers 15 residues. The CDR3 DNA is TGTGCCAGCAGCTTAGAAGGGGCGCTAGGCGGGGAGCTGTTTTTT. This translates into CASSLEGALGGELFF.

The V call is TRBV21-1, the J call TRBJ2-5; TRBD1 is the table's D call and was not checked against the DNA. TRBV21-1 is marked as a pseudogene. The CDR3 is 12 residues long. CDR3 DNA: TGTGCCAGCAGGCAGGGCGAAGAGACCCAGTACTTC. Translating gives CASRQGEETQYF.

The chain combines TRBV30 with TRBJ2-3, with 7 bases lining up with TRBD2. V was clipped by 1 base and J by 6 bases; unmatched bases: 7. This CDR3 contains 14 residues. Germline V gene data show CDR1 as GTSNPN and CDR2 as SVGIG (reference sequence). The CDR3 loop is CAWSESGDLDTQYF. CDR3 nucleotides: TGTGCCTGGAGTGAGAGCGGGGATTTGGATACGCAGTATTTT.

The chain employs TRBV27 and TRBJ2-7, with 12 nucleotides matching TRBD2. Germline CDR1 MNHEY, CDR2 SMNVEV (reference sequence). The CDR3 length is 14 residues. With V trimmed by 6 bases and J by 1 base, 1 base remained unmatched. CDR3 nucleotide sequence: TGTGCCAGCAGGGGGACTAGCGGGTCCTACGAGCAGTACTTC. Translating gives CASRGTSGSYEQYF.

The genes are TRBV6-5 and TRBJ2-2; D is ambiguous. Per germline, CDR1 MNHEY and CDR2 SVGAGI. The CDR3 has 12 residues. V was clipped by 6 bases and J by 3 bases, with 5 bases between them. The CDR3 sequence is CASSPYTGELFF. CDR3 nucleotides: TGTGCCAGCAGCCCGTACACCGGGGAGCTGTTTTTT.

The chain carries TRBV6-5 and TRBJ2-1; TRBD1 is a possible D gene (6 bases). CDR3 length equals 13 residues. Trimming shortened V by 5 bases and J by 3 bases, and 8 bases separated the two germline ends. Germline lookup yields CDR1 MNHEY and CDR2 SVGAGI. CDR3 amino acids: CASSPGVYNEQFF. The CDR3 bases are TGTGCCAGCAGTCCAGGGGTCTACAATGAGCAGTTCTTC.

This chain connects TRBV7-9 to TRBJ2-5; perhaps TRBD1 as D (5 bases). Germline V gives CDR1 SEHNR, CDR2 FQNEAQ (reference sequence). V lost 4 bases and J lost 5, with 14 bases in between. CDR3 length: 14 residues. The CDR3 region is CASSSVPGQETQYF. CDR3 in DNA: TGTGCCAGCAGCTCCGTTCCAGGGCAGGAGACCCAGTACTTC.

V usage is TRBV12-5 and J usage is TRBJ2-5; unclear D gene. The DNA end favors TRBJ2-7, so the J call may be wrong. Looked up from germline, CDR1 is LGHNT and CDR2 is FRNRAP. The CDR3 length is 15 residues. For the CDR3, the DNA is TGTGCTAGTGGTTTTGAACTTCGCGGTTTATACGAGCAGTACTTC. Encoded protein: CASGFELRGLYEQYF.

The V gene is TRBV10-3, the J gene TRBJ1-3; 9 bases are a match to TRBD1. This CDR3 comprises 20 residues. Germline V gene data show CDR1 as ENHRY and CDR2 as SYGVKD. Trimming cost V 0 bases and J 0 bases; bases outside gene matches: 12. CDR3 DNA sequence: TGTGCCATCAGTGAGTCGCCTGGGACAGGGATATTGAGCTCTGGAAACACCATATATTTT. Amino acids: CAISESPGTGILSSGNTIYF.

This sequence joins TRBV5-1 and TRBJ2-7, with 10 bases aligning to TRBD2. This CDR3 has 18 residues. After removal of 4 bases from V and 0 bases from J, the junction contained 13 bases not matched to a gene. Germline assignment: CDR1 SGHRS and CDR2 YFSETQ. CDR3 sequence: CASSATGDLAGASYEQYF. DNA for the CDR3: TGCGCCAGCAGCGCCACTGGGGACCTAGCGGGGGCCTCCTACGAGCAGTACTTC. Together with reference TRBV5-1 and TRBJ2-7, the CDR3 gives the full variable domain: KAGVTQTPRYLIKTRGQQVTLSCSPISGHRSVSWYQQTPGQGLQFLFEYFSETQRNKGNFPGRFSGRQFSNSRSEMNVSTLELGDSALYLCASSATGDLAGASYEQYFGPGTRLTVT.

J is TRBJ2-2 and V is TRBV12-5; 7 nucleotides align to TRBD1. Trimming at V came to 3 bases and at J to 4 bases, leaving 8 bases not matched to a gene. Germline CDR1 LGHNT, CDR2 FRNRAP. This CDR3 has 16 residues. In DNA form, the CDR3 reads TGTGCTAGTGGTTTTCTCAGGGGACAGCCCACCGGGGAGCTGTTTTTT. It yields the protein CASGFLRGQPTGELFF.

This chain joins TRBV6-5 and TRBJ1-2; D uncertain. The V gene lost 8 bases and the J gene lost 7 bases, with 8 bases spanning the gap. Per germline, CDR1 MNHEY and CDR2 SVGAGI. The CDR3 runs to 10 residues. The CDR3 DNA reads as TGTGCCAGCGCCCGGGGTGGCTACACCTTC. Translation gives CASARGGYTF.

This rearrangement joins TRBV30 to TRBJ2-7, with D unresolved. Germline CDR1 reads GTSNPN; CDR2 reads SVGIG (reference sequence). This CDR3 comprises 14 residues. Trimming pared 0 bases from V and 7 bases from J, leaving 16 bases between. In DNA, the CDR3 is TGTGCCTGGAGTGTAGGAACTTATGAGAGGGAGCAGTACTTC. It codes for CAWSVGTYEREQYF. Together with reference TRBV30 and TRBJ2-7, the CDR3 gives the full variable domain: SQTIHQWPATLVQPVGSPLSLECTVEGTSNPNLYWYRQAAGRGLQLLFYSVGIGQISSEVPQNLSASRPQDRQFILSSKKLLLSDSGFYLCAWSVGTYEREQYFGPGTRLTVT.

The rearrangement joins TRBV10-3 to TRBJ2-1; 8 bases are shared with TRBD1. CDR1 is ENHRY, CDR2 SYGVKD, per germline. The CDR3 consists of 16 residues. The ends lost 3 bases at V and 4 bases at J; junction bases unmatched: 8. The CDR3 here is CAISDPGQGSYNEQFF. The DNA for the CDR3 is TGTGCCATCAGTGACCCCGGACAGGGATCTTACAATGAGCAGTTCTTC.

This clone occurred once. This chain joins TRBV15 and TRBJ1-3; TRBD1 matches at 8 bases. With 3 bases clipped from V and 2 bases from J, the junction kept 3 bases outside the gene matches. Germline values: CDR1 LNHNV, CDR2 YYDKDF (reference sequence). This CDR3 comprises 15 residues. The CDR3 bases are TGTGCCACCAGCAGCCGGACAGGGCCTGGAAACACCATATATTTT. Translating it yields CATSSRTGPGNTIYF. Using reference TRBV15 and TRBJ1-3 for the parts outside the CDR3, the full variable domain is DAMVIQNPRYQVTQFGKPVTLSCSQTLNHNVMYWYQQKSSQAPKLLFHYYDKDFNNEADTPDNFQSRRPNTSFCFLDIRSPGLGDTAMYLCATSSRTGPGNTIYFGEGSWLTVV.

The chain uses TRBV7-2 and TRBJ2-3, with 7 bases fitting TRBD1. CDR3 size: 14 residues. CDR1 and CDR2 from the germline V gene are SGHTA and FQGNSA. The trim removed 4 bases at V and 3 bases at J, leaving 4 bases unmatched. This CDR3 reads CASSSRTGTDTQYF. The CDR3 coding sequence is TGTGCCAGCAGCTCCCGGACAGGTACAGATACGCAGTATTTT.

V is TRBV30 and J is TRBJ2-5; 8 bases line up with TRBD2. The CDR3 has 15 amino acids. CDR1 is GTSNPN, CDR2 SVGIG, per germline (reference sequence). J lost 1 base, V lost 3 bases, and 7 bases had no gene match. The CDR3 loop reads CAWRRAGGLQETQYF. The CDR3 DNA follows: TGTGCCTGGAGGCGGGCGGGAGGCCTCCAAGAGACCCAGTACTTC.

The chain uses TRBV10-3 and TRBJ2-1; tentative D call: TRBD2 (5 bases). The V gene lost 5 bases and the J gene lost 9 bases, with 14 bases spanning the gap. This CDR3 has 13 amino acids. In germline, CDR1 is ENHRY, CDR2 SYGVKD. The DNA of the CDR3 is TGTGCCATCAGTACCCTCGCCGGAGGTGAGCAGTTCTTC. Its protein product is CAISTLAGGEQFF.

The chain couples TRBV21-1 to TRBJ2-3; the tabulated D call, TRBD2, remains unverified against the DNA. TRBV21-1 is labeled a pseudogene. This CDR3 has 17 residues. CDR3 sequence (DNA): TGTGCCAGCAGCAAAGTCATGCTAGCGGGGGGGGCAGATACGCAGTATTTT. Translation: CASSKVMLAGGADTQYF.

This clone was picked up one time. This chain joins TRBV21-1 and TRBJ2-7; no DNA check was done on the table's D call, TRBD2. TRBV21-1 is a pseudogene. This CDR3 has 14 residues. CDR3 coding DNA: TGTGCCAGCAGCAAAGTTGATAGCGTGGGCGAGCAGTACTTC. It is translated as CASSKVDSVGEQYF.